Below, one TCR beta chain is given with its context. Its antigen is unknown. TCRdb's table, derived via immunoSEQ multiplex PCR, lists solely in-frame clones and lacks some. The profile shows nearly 1,000,000 clones, more than 75% of them singletons. This sample was included in a study of shared clonotypes between healthy human individuals. Study at large: Donors had three CD4 naive, three CD4 memory, two CD8 naive and one CD8 memory plate apiece.

Germline values: CDR1 MNHNS, CDR2 SASEGT. Deletions cut 6 bases from V and 6 bases from J, with 14 bases between. CDR3 size: 14 residues. Study-wide results and limits: Naive subsets, compared against memory subsets, generally had larger estimated richness values. With a handful of donors compared, 4% to 5% of naive CD4 clonotypes were shared.

This clonotype was sampled from a man between 18 and 29 years old in good health. Sequences were obtained from memory CD4+ T cells sorted from blood. Subset here: CD45RA-negative fraction. The chain recombines TRBV6-1 with TRBJ2-2, with D hard to call. CDR3 residues: CASRVTDRPGELFF. CDR3 in DNA: TGTGCCAGCAGGGTCACTGATCGTCCCGGGGAGCTGTTTTTT.